This T cell receptor (beta chain) was profiled in a study of cytomegalovirus exposure and HLA in healthy donors. Findings and caveats of the study: Most likely, a cluster of highly shared sequence variants arose as a sequencing artifact.

The CDR3 consists of 15 residues. Germline V gives CDR1 LNHNV, CDR2 YYDKDF (reference sequence). V was cut by 0 bases and J by 4 bases, with 12 bases left in between. A note on this clone: The antigen remains unidentified.

13 Jbeta primers and 60 Vbeta primers were used for the PCR. Some clones are missing from TCRdb's copy, which holds only in-frame ones; the method was immunoSEQ multiplex PCR. Seen here are around 170,000 clones, approximately 81% observed once, and the top ten hold more than 0.35%. The TCR was taken from a boy aged 2 to 10 in good health and CMV-seronegative. Source material: PBMCs. This chain links TRBV15 with TRBJ1-2; D is uncertain. In DNA, the CDR3 is TGTGCCACCAGCAGAGAAGGCGGAAAATTCTATGGCTACACCTTC. It encodes CATSREGGKFYGYTF.